Described below is a single T cell receptor (beta chain) sequence and its context. What it recognizes is unknown. This table comes from immunoSEQ multiplex PCR, and its TCRdb copy is limited to in-frame clones, with some not included. Here the sample spans under 200,000 clones, around 94% being singletons. V shed 0 bases, J shed 1 base, and the junction held 9 bases outside the gene matches. Per the germline V gene, CDR1 is SGHNT and CDR2 is YYREEE (reference sequence). CDR3 size: 17 residues. This sample was included in a study of T cell responses to AZD1222 COVID-19 vaccine. General study findings and limits: The sample set comprised mostly white British donors with more females, and clonal diversity was possibly underestimated. Repertoires were collected only later (after the peak T cell response had occurred). Only six AZD1222 recipients tested seropositive at baseline.

This sequence was found in an adult in good health. The V gene is TRBV5-4, the J gene TRBJ1-1, with 7 bases identical to TRBD1. The sequencing used peripheral blood, collected on day 0 of AZD1222 vaccination. Written as DNA, the CDR3 is TGTGCCAGCAGCTTGGCCGGTAAGGGGGCTTCGAACACTGAAGCTTTCTTT. The encoded protein is CASSLAGKGASNTEAFF. Combining the CDR3 with reference TRBV5-4 and TRBJ1-1 gives the whole variable domain ETGVTQSPTHLIKTRGQQVTLRCSSQSGHNTVSWYQQALGQGPQFIFQYYREEENGRGNFPPRFSGLQFPNYSSELNVNALELDDSALYLCASSLAGKGASNTEAFFGQGTRLTVV.